This T cell receptor (beta chain) was captured in a study of identical twins. TCRdb passed the 5' RACE reads through MiXCR, listing each CDR3 protein once. The table records hundreds of thousands of distinct CDR3 sequences, 6% to 6.5% of them present only once. Trimming removed 1 base at V and 1 base at J, with 20 bases between. The CDR3 extends over 20 amino acids. CDR1 and CDR2 (germline): MGHRA, YSYEKL. The receptor's source is a man between 18 and 35 years old in good health. Sequencing was performed on naive T cells sorted from blood. V is TRBV4-1 and J is TRBJ2-6; D tentatively reads TRBD1 or TRBD2 (6 bases each). The CDR3 DNA reads TGCGCCAGCAGCCAAGTCAGCGCGGGGACACCCCGTTCTGGGGCCAACGTCCTGACTTTC. Translating it yields CASSQVSAGTPRSGANVLTF.